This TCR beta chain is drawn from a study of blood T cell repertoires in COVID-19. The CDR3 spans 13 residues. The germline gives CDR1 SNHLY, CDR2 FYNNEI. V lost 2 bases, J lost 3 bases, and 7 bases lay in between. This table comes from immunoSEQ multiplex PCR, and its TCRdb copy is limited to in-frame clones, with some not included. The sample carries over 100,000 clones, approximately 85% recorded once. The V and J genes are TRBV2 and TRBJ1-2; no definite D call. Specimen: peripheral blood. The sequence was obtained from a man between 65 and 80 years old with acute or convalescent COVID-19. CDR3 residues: CASSESGDYGYTF. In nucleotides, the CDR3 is TGTGCCAGCAGTGAAAGCGGGGACTATGGCTACACCTTC.